This T cell receptor (beta chain) was profiled in a study of cytomegalovirus exposure and HLA in healthy donors. This CDR3 is built from 14 residues. CDR1 and CDR2 from the germline V gene are SGHTA and FQGNSA. The junction had 2 bases not matched to a gene; V was cut back by 4 bases and J by 5 bases. Amplification used 60 Vbeta primers and 13 Jbeta primers. Libraries were prepared by immunoSEQ multiplex PCR; TCRdb keeps only in-frame clonotypes and omits some of them. The sample contains under 150,000 clones, around 80% of which appear only once. Material for sequencing was PBMCs. The chain uses TRBV7-2 and TRBJ2-3, with TRBD1 identical over 11 bases. The origin of this receptor is a man aged 45-65 years in good health and CMV-seronegative. Here the CDR3 reads CASSWTGGGDTQYF. CDR3 coding DNA: TGTGCCAGCAGCTGGACAGGGGGCGGAGATACGCAGTATTTT.